A single sample is the source of the 16 T cell receptor beta chains below, sequenced in a study of beta chain features in type 1 diabetes. Study-wide results and limits: Shorter TCRB CDR3s, moderately but significantly so, marked every one of the four CD4+ subsets in Type 1 diabetes patients.

The sequenced template was cDNA made from the entire isolated RNA. Libraries were prepared by immunoSEQ multiplex PCR; TCRdb keeps only in-frame clonotypes and omits some of them. The table lists under 850,000 clones, over 10% of them singletons, with less than 0.025% in the top ten. No antigen has been identified for these receptors. Material: naive CD4+ T cells from blood. Every receptor here comes from a man aged 18-30 years with type 1 diabetes.

This clone was observed a handful of times. The V gene is TRBV18, the J gene TRBJ2-7; TRBD1 might be the D (6 bases). The CDR3 sequence is 15 residues long. Germline values: CDR1 KGHSH, CDR2 LQKENI. The V end lost 0 bases, the J end lost 4 bases, and 13 bases lay between the germline ends. Here the CDR3 DNA reads TGTGCCAGCTCACCACCCTCGGGCAGGGGATACGAGCAGTACTTC. Amino acid sequence: CASSPPSGRGYEQYF.

The rearrangement uses TRBV11-2 and TRBJ2-7, with D possibly matching TRBD1 (5 bases). CDR1 and CDR2 (germline): SGHAT, FQNNGV. V lost 5 bases, J lost 1 base, and 15 bases lay in between. This CDR3 has 15 amino acids. CDR3 sequence: CASSINRFPSYEQYF. The CDR3, as DNA: TGTGCCAGCAGCATAAACAGGTTTCCGTCCTACGAGCAGTACTTC.

The V and J genes are TRBV2 and TRBJ2-3; 7 nucleotides match TRBD1. There are 13 residues in the CDR3. The germline V gene has CDR1 SNHLY and CDR2 FYNNEI. V lost 7 bases to trimming and J lost 6 bases; unmatched junction nucleotides: 7. CDR3 nucleotide sequence: TGTGCCAGCATGGGACAGAGGGTGGATACGCAGTATTTT. It codes for CASMGQRVDTQYF.

The V and J genes are TRBV12-5 and TRBJ2-3, with a possible D match to TRBD1 (6 bases). This CDR3 spans 13 amino acids. CDR1 and CDR2 from the germline V gene are LGHNT and FRNRAP. Trimming took 6 bases from V and 5 from J, leaving 12 bases between them. CDR3 amino acids: CASGSGVRDTQYF. The CDR3 DNA sequence: TGTGCTAGTGGATCAGGGGTTCGAGATACGCAGTATTTT.

The chain links TRBV9 to TRBJ2-3; D might be TRBD1 or TRBD2, each matching 6 bases. The germline gives CDR1 SGDLS, CDR2 YYNGEE. V lost 4 bases, J lost 2 bases, and 8 bases lay in between. The length of the CDR3 is 13 residues. CDR3 nucleotide sequence: TGTGCCAGCAGCCCGGGGGCCACAGATACGCAGTATTTT. This sequence encodes CASSPGATDTQYF.

This clone has just a few counts. The chain joins TRBV5-1 to TRBJ1-6; D is possibly TRBD1 (5 bases). Germline loops: CDR1 SGHRS, CDR2 YFSETQ. V shed 4 bases and J shed 7 bases, with 18 bases lying between them. CDR3 size: 16 residues. The CDR3 nucleotides read TGCGCCAGCAGCCAGACCGGGACGATGAGGAATTCACCCCTCCACTTT. Amino acid sequence: CASSQTGTMRNSPLHF.

This clone was seen only a few times. The chain uses TRBV7-9 and TRBJ2-2; 7 bases map to TRBD2. Per germline, CDR1 SEHNR and CDR2 FQNEAQ (reference sequence). This CDR3 contains 14 residues. The V and J ends lost 3 bases and 7 bases, in that order; junction bases with no gene match: 5. The CDR3 nucleotides are TGTGCCAGCAGCTTTCCCCAGCGGGACGGGGAGCTGTTTTTT. It translates to CASSFPQRDGELFF.

This clone was counted between two and nine times. V usage is TRBV2 and J usage is TRBJ2-2, with TRBD1 matching over 7 bases. After removal of 4 bases from V and 1 base from J, the junction contained 3 bases not matched to a gene. The germline V gene encodes CDR1 SNHLY and CDR2 FYNNEI. The CDR3 is 15 residues long. The CDR3 nucleotides are TGTGCCAGCAGTGGCCCAGGGGGGAACACCGGGGAGCTGTTTTTT. Encoded protein: CASSGPGGNTGELFF.

This clone was detected a few times. The V and J genes are TRBV6-1 and TRBJ2-3; TRBD1 matches at 8 bases. V gave up 3 bases and J gave up 5 bases; unmatched junction bases: 10. Germline V gene sequence: CDR1 MNHNS, CDR2 SASEGT. This CDR3 spans 16 amino acids. The CDR3 sequence is CASSDGQGPSGDTQYF. The DNA for the CDR3 is TGTGCCAGCAGTGACGGACAGGGCCCCTCTGGAGATACGCAGTATTTT.

A few counts support this clone. This chain joins TRBV14 and TRBJ2-4, with D possibly matching TRBD1 (6 bases). The CDR3 length is 16 residues. The V end was cut by 4 bases, the J end by 2 bases, with 15 bases between. Germline CDR1 SGHDN, CDR2 FVKESK. The DNA of the CDR3 is TGTGCCAGCAGCCTTCAGGGGCCACGCACCAAAAACATTCAGTACTTC. It specifies CASSLQGPRTKNIQYF.

The table lists this clone with a few counts. The chain has TRBV28 and TRBJ1-1; TRBD1 might be the D (5 bases). Germline loops: CDR1 MDHEN, CDR2 SYDVKM. V was cut by 5 bases and J by 11 bases, with 12 bases left in between. The CDR3 runs 11 residues. In DNA form, the CDR3 reads TGTGCCAGCAGTCTACAGGCTGTTGCTTTCTTT. Amino acid sequence: CASSLQAVAFF.

The chain combines TRBV14 with TRBJ2-7; D is uncertain. The CDR3 runs to 15 residues. Germline V gene data show CDR1 as SGHDN and CDR2 as FVKESK. V was trimmed by 1 base and J by 2 bases, leaving 12 bases between them. The CDR3 bases are TGTGCCAGCAGCCAAGCCAGGCCCAGAGCCTACGAGCAGTACTTC. Amino acids: CASSQARPRAYEQYF.

The chain recombines TRBV2 with TRBJ2-2; D gene ambiguous. The V gene lost 6 bases and the J gene lost 7 bases, with 24 bases spanning the gap. Per the germline V gene, CDR1 is SNHLY and CDR2 is FYNNEI. CDR3 length: 17 amino acids. In DNA form, the CDR3 reads TGTGCCAGCAGCCCTCCCGTCGTCTACATCGGCGTCGGGGAGCTGTTTTTT. Translated: CASSPPVVYIGVGELFF.

This sequence joins TRBV9 and TRBJ1-1; D is perhaps TRBD1 (6 bases). Trimming removed 3 bases from V and 4 bases from J, with 7 bases in between. The CDR3 sequence is 12 residues long. Germline lookup yields CDR1 SGDLS and CDR2 YYNGEE. The CDR3 DNA follows: TGTGCCAGCAGCGGGGGGCTCACTGAAGCTTTCTTT. Translation gives CASSGGLTEAFF.

The CDR3 loop is CASSLLRGRGGETQYF. CDR3 in DNA: TGTGCCAGCAGCCTTTTAAGGGGGCGAGGGGGAGAGACCCAGTACTTC. This sequence joins TRBV4-2 and TRBJ2-5; TRBD1 aligns across 7 bases. The CDR3 is 16 residues long. Per the germline V gene, CDR1 is LGHNA and CDR2 is YNFKEQ. Unmatched junction bases numbered 12, after V lost 4 bases and J lost 4 bases.

The chain carries TRBV21-1 and TRBJ1-1; no DNA check was done on the table's D call, TRBD1. TRBV21-1 is annotated as a pseudogene. This CDR3 is 15 amino acids long. CDR3 nucleotide sequence: TGTGCCAGCAGACAGGACAGGGTACCGCACACTGAAGCTTTCTTT. Its translation: CASRQDRVPHTEAFF.